A single sample is the source of the 10 T cell receptor beta chains below, sequenced in a study of persistence of HIV-infected CD4 T cells. No cognate antigen is known for these TCRs. This was the immunoSEQ version 4 assay in survey mode. Assay used: immunoSEQ multiplex PCR; TCRdb lists only in-frame clones, some missing. Seen here are around 60,000 clones, about four fifths observed once, and the top ten hold 1.7%. An overlapping HIV-1 Gag peptide pool stimulated these cells at about 0.9 ug/peptide/mL. CD40L/CD69 double-negative CD45RO-high memory CD4+ T cells were collected. The specimen comprised CD4+ T cells sorted from PBMCs after roughly 18-hour stimulation, sampled from a patient who received antiretroviral therapy. The receptors derive from an adult man with HIV who was CMV-seropositive.

The rearrangement uses TRBV6-1 and TRBJ1-2, with D possibly matching TRBD1 (5 bases). With 2 bases removed from V and 0 bases from J, the gap between germline ends came to 13 bases. Germline CDR1 MNHNS, CDR2 SASEGT. The CDR3 spans 16 residues. CDR3 sequence: CASSEYGGGANYGYTF. CDR3 DNA: TGTGCCAGCAGTGAATACGGAGGAGGGGCTAACTATGGCTACACCTTC.

The J gene is TRBJ1-6, the V gene TRBV12-5; no definite D call. The CDR3 totals 14 residues. CDR1 and CDR2 from the germline V gene are LGHNT and FRNRAP. V was trimmed by 1 base and J by 9 bases, leaving 10 bases between them. The chain's CDR3 is CASGLESRSSPLHF. The CDR3 DNA follows: TGTGCTAGTGGTTTGGAAAGTAGATCTTCACCCCTCCACTTT.

The chain couples TRBV10-3 to TRBJ1-5; D call uncertain. Per the germline V gene, CDR1 is ENHRY and CDR2 is SYGVKD. The CDR3 covers 14 residues. Trimming left V 0 bases short and J 1 base short, with 4 bases between. The CDR3: CAISESGSNQPQHF. CDR3 coding DNA: TGTGCCATCAGTGAGTCAGGGAGCAATCAGCCCCAGCATTTT.

The gene calls are TRBV6-2 or TRBV6-3 and TRBJ2-3; 10 bases fit TRBD1. CDR1 and CDR2 from the germline V gene are MNHEY and SVGEGT. The CDR3 loop spans 15 amino acids. V shed 4 bases and J 3 bases; nucleotides not matched to a gene: 4. The CDR3 region is CASSLGQGLTDTQYF. The DNA of the CDR3 is TGTGCCAGCAGTTTGGGACAGGGGTTGACAGATACGCAGTATTTT.

This clone has a single count. The chain combines TRBV5-1 with TRBJ1-3; 7 bases are a match to TRBD1. The CDR3 spans 14 residues. Germline CDR1 and CDR2: SGHRS and YFSETQ. J gave up 6 bases and V 0 bases, and 3 bases lay outside the gene matches. The CDR3: CASSLGDSENTIYF. CDR3 bases: TGCGCCAGCAGCTTGGGGGACAGCGAAAACACCATATATTTT.

CDR3 in amino acids: CASSPTRNYEQYF. The CDR3, as DNA: TGTGCCAGCAGTCCTACTAGAAACTACGAGCAGTACTTC. The chain is built from TRBV6-5 and TRBJ2-7; a weak D match, TRBD2 (5 bases). The CDR3 totals 13 residues. Germline-derived CDR1 and CDR2 are MNHEY and SVGAGI. V lost 5 bases and J 3 bases, leaving 11 bases between the germline ends.

The chain employs TRBV11-2 and TRBJ2-2; the match to TRBD1 covers 10 bases. With V trimmed by 1 base and J by 7 bases, 6 bases remained unmatched. Looked up from germline, CDR1 is SGHAT and CDR2 is FQNNGV. The CDR3 contains 16 residues. CDR3 region: CASSLGTGGPSGELFF. CDR3 sequence (DNA): TGTGCCAGCAGCTTAGGGACAGGGGGGCCTAGCGGGGAGCTGTTTTTT.

The chain couples TRBV6-6 to TRBJ1-6, with TRBD1 as a possible D gene (6 bases). The CDR3 runs to 15 residues. Between the trimmed V and J ends, which lost 7 bases and 7 bases, there was a span of 17 bases. CDR1 MNHNY and CDR2 SVGAGI come from the germline V gene (reference sequence). CDR3 region: CASISRDTNNSPLHF. CDR3 DNA sequence: TGTGCCAGCATATCCCGGGACACCAACAATTCACCCCTCCACTTT.

A few counts support this clone. This chain's CDR3 is CASSQRTGANTEAFF. CDR3 DNA sequence: TGCGCCAGCAGCCAGAGGACAGGTGCGAACACTGAAGCTTTCTTT. The gene calls are TRBV4-1 and TRBJ1-1; 7 bases fit TRBD1. With 3 bases clipped from V and 1 base from J, the junction kept 5 bases outside the gene matches. The germline V gene has CDR1 MGHRA and CDR2 YSYEKL. This CDR3 spans 15 amino acids.

The V call is TRBV29-1, the J call TRBJ1-2; 7 nucleotides agree with TRBD1. CDR1 is SQVTM and CDR2 is ANQGSEA in the germline V gene. Trimming at V came to 2 bases and at J to 3 bases, leaving 6 bases not matched to a gene. The CDR3 covers 14 residues. The CDR3 nucleotides are TGCAGCGTTGAAATGAGAGGGGGCGACTATGGCTACACCTTC. Its protein product is CSVEMRGGDYGYTF. Looking up the rest from reference TRBV29-1 and TRBJ1-2 gives the full variable domain: SAVISQKPSRDICQRGTSLTIQCQVDSQVTMMFWYRQQPGQSLTLIATANQGSEATYESGFVIDKFPISRPNLTFSTLTVSNMSPEDSSIYLCSVEMRGGDYGYTFGSGTRLTVV.